The 28 T cell receptor beta chains presented below share a single source sample, sequenced in a study of cytomegalovirus exposure and HLA in healthy donors. PCR involved 60 Vbeta and 13 Jbeta primers. The table came from immunoSEQ multiplex PCR; TCRdb's copy has only in-frame clones and leaves some out. Here the sample table reports about 130,000 clones. Sequencing was carried out using PBMCs. The receptors originated from a man in his late teens or twenties in good health and CMV-seronegative.

This rearrangement joins TRBV5-1 to TRBJ2-7; 7 bases agree with TRBD1. CDR1 and CDR2 (germline): SGHRS, YFSETQ. Trimming at V came to 2 bases and at J to 2 bases, leaving 7 bases not matched to a gene. The CDR3 totals 15 residues. CDR3 DNA sequence: TGCGCCAGCAGCTTCTGGACAGGTCAAACCTACGAGCAGTACTTC. Its translation is CASSFWTGQTYEQYF.

The chain recombines TRBV19 with TRBJ1-1; a possible D gene is TRBD1 (6 bases). Between the trimmed V and J ends, which lost 5 bases and 0 bases, there was a span of 16 bases. Germline loops: CDR1 LNHDA, CDR2 SQIVND (reference sequence). This CDR3 is built from 16 residues. CDR3 region: CASSLRPQGMNTEAFF. In DNA form, the CDR3 reads TGTGCCAGTAGTCTAAGACCGCAGGGGATGAACACTGAAGCTTTCTTT.

The chain is built from TRBV27 and TRBJ1-5, with D unclear. CDR1 MNHEY and CDR2 SMNVEV come from the germline V gene (reference sequence). The CDR3 is made up of 14 amino acids. Trimming removed 6 bases at V and 7 bases at J, with 16 bases between. The CDR3, as DNA: TGTGCCAGCAGCCCGGCCGGGATTGGGCAGCCCCAGCATTTT. It specifies CASSPAGIGQPQHF.

The chain employs TRBV11-2 and TRBJ2-6, with a tentative D call TRBD1 (6 bases). From germline, CDR1 is SGHAT and CDR2 FQNNGV. Trimming took off 5 bases at V and 0 bases at J, with 8 bases between the two ends. This CDR3 region has 15 residues. The CDR3 DNA is TGTGCCAGCAGCCGACAGGTCTCTGGGGCCAACGTCCTGACTTTC. Its protein is CASSRQVSGANVLTF. Full variable domain (rest looked up from reference TRBV11-2 and TRBJ2-6): EAGVAQSPRYKIIEKRQSVAFWCNPISGHATLYWYQQILGQGPKLLIQFQNNGVVDDSQLPKDRFSAERLKGVDSTLKIQPAKLEDSAVYLCASSRQVSGANVLTFGAGSRLTVL.

The gene calls are TRBV28 and TRBJ1-1; 7 bases are shared with TRBD1. The germline gives CDR1 MDHEN, CDR2 SYDVKM. The CDR3 sequence is 17 residues long. The V gene end was trimmed by 4 bases and the J gene end by 0 bases; junction bases not matched to a gene: 11. CDR3 in amino acids: CASSSGQEGFMNTEAFF. CDR3 nucleotide sequence: TGTGCCAGCAGTTCCGGACAGGAAGGTTTTATGAACACTGAAGCTTTCTTT.

This chain links TRBV4-1 with TRBJ1-4; 7 nucleotides align to TRBD1. The CDR3 extends over 16 amino acids. Germline V CDR1 and CDR2: MGHRA, YSYEKL. The V segment lost 3 bases and the J segment 8 bases; nucleotides outside the gene matches: 12. As DNA, the CDR3 is TGCGCCAGCAGCCAGTTCGGGACAGCCATGGGCGAAAAACTGTTTTTT. It specifies CASSQFGTAMGEKLFF.

The CDR3 DNA reads as TGTGCCTGGACCCGACAGGGCCACGATCGGGATACGCAGTATTTT. It translates to CAWTRQGHDRDTQYF. This chain connects TRBV30 to TRBJ2-3; 7 bases align to TRBD1. The CDR3 consists of 15 residues. With V trimmed by 4 bases and J by 6 bases, 13 bases remained unmatched. Germline V gene data show CDR1 as GTSNPN and CDR2 as SVGIG (reference sequence).

This rearrangement joins TRBV7-2 to TRBJ2-1; 8 bases match TRBD2. Unmatched junction bases numbered 2, after V lost 0 bases and J lost 1 base. The CDR3 has 16 amino acids. Looked up from germline, CDR1 is SGHTA and CDR2 is FQGNSA. CDR3 in DNA: TGTGCCAGCAGCTTAGCGGCTAGCGGGTCCTACAATGAGCAGTTCTTC. Protein sequence: CASSLAASGSYNEQFF.

The V gene is TRBV2, the J gene TRBJ2-5; 8 bases are shared with TRBD2. CDR1 is SNHLY, CDR2 FYNNEI, per germline. This CDR3 contains 16 residues. Trimming cost V 5 bases and J 4 bases; bases outside gene matches: 12. The CDR3 DNA follows: TGTGCCAGCAGTCCAGGACTAGCCCTGAGCGCAGAGACCCAGTACTTC. As protein: CASSPGLALSAETQYF. The variable domain in full, completed from reference TRBV2 and TRBJ2-5, reads EPEVTQTPSHQVTQMGQEVILRCVPISNHLYFYWYRQILGQKVEFLVSFYNNEISEKSEIFDDQFSVERPDGSNFTLKIRSTKLEDSAMYFCASSPGLALSAETQYFGPGTRLLVL.

This chain uses TRBV9 with TRBJ1-1, with D possibly matching TRBD1 (6 bases). CDR3 length: 14 residues. The V gene lost 6 bases and the J gene lost 1 base, with 13 bases spanning the gap. CDR1 is SGDLS and CDR2 is YYNGEE in the germline V gene. The CDR3: CASTTTGSNTEAFF. The CDR3, as DNA: TGTGCCAGCACAACTACAGGGTCGAACACTGAAGCTTTCTTT.

The rearrangement links TRBV6-1 to TRBJ2-1, with TRBD2 matching 11 bases. V was pared by 1 base and J by 11 bases, with 7 bases of the junction left unmatched. Per germline, CDR1 MNHNS and CDR2 SASEGT. The CDR3 is 15 residues long. The CDR3 DNA is TGTGCCAGCAGTGAAGGACTAGCGGGGCCTCCTCAGCAGTTCTTC. Translated: CASSEGLAGPPQQFF.

This chain joins TRBV10-1 and TRBJ1-2, with TRBD1 as a possible D gene (5 bases). Looked up from germline, CDR1 is WNHNN and CDR2 is SYGVQD (reference sequence). Trimming stripped 6 bases from V and 3 bases from J, with 17 bases between. The CDR3 loop spans 15 amino acids. The CDR3 sequence: CASRPGGGEDYGYTF. CDR3 nucleotides: TGCGCCAGCAGACCAGGCGGGGGGGAAGACTATGGCTACACCTTC.

The gene calls are TRBV5-1 and TRBJ2-2, with 15 bases matching TRBD2. This CDR3 has 18 amino acids. V lost 1 base to trimming and J lost 6 bases; unmatched junction nucleotides: 7. CDR1 is SGHRS and CDR2 is YFSETQ in the germline V gene. CDR3 DNA sequence: TGCGCCAGCAGCTTGCTGGGACTAGCGGGGGGACTCTCCGGGGAGCTGTTTTTT. Translated: CASSLLGLAGGLSGELFF. The complete variable domain, with remaining parts taken from reference TRBV5-1 and TRBJ2-2, reads KAGVTQTPRYLIKTRGQQVTLSCSPISGHRSVSWYQQTPGQGLQFLFEYFSETQRNKGNFPGRFSGRQFSNSRSEMNVSTLELGDSALYLCASSLLGLAGGLSGELFFGEGSRLTVL.

The chain is built from TRBV11-3 and TRBJ2-1, with 8 bases lining up with TRBD2. The CDR3 has 18 residues. The V and J ends lost 1 base and 6 bases, in that order; junction bases with no gene match: 14. Germline-derived CDR1 and CDR2 are SGHNT and YENEEA. For the CDR3, the DNA is TGTGCCAGCAGCTTAGGAGTCGGGCGGGGGGACACGGGCAATGAGCAGTTCTTC. Translation gives CASSLGVGRGDTGNEQFF.

J is TRBJ2-7 and V is TRBV6-1; D is possibly TRBD1 (6 bases). This CDR3 is built from 14 residues. CDR1 and CDR2 from the germline V gene are MNHNS and SASEGT. V lost 7 bases, J lost 0 bases, and 13 bases lay in between. CDR3 in amino acids: CASTNRVSSYEQYF. CDR3 DNA sequence: TGTGCCAGCACAAACAGGGTGAGCTCCTACGAGCAGTACTTC.

The rearrangement links TRBV5-1 to TRBJ2-7; 8 positions match TRBD2. The CDR3 is 16 amino acids. Germline V CDR1 and CDR2: SGHRS, YFSETQ. Trimming removed 7 bases from V and 5 bases from J; junction bases left unmatched: 17. CDR3 protein: CASAAPRAAGGNEQYF. In DNA, the CDR3 is TGCGCCAGCGCCGCCCCACGAGCTGCGGGAGGTAACGAGCAGTACTTC.

This chain uses TRBV5-1 with TRBJ1-5; the D gene is possibly TRBD1 (6 bases). CDR3 length: 15 residues. CDR1 and CDR2 (germline): SGHRS, YFSETQ. The V and J ends lost 5 bases and 5 bases respectively, with 17 bases between them. In DNA form, the CDR3 reads TGCGCCAGCAGAGAGGATCTAGGGGGTTATCAGCCCCAGCATTTT. Translating it yields CASREDLGGYQPQHF.

The chain is built from TRBV11-2 and TRBJ2-7, with D perhaps TRBD2 (7 bases). V lost 5 bases and J lost 1, with 15 bases in between. This CDR3 has 15 residues. From germline, CDR1 is SGHAT and CDR2 FQNNGV. Here the CDR3 DNA reads TGTGCCAGCAGCGTGTCGGGGGGCCCATCCTACGAGCAGTACTTC. Its protein is CASSVSGGPSYEQYF.

J is TRBJ2-1 and V is TRBV28; D ambiguous. This CDR3 comprises 15 residues. V dropped 3 bases and J dropped 0 bases, with 9 bases sitting between them. Germline lookup yields CDR1 MDHEN and CDR2 SYDVKM. The CDR3 nucleotides are TGTGCCAGCAGTTTTTATCTAGGCTCCTACAATGAGCAGTTCTTC. Its translation: CASSFYLGSYNEQFF.

V gene TRBV27 combines with J gene TRBJ2-1; 8 nucleotides match TRBD2. The CDR3 extends over 12 amino acids. After removal of 5 bases from V and 14 bases from J, the junction contained 8 bases not matched to a gene. The germline V gene has CDR1 MNHEY and CDR2 SMNVEV (reference sequence). CDR3 amino acids: CASSPGLGGEFF. The CDR3 DNA reads TGTGCCAGCAGTCCGGGACTAGGGGGTGAGTTCTTC.

The chain couples TRBV4-2 to TRBJ2-7, with a tentative D call TRBD1 (5 bases). Trimming took off 0 bases at V and 3 bases at J, with 12 bases between the two ends. The CDR3 consists of 15 residues. The germline CDR1 and CDR2 sequences are LGHNA and YNFKEQ. In DNA, the CDR3 is TGTGCCAGCAGCCAAGATTGGCAGGGAAACTACGAGCAGTACTTC. This encodes CASSQDWQGNYEQYF.

The chain combines TRBV19 with TRBJ2-2, with TRBD1 identical over 10 bases. V gave up 6 bases and J gave up 6 bases; unmatched junction bases: 4. The CDR3 is made up of 14 amino acids. The germline CDR1 and CDR2 sequences are LNHDA and SQIVND (reference sequence). CDR3 protein: CASSDRGLAGELFF. CDR3 bases: TGTGCCAGTAGCGACAGGGGGCTTGCCGGGGAGCTGTTTTTT.

The chain is built from TRBV4-1 and TRBJ1-2, with D tentatively TRBD1 (6 bases). Germline lookup yields CDR1 MGHRA and CDR2 YSYEKL. The V gene lost 6 bases and the J gene lost 4 bases, with 21 bases spanning the gap. The CDR3 is made up of 16 amino acids. The CDR3 nucleotides are TGCGCCAGCAGACCTTTAGGGCGGGGGGCCGCCTATGGCTACACCTTC. Translating gives CASRPLGRGAAYGYTF.

Remarks on this clone: Its ends do not fully match the called genes, so a read error is possible. This chain joins TRBV5-1 and TRBJ2-6; TRBD1 aligns across 7 bases. This CDR3 comprises 19 residues. Germline-derived CDR1 and CDR2 are SGHRS and YFSETQ. The CDR3 spells CASRFGSSGGKLGANVLTF. The CDR3 DNA sequence: TGCGCCAGCCGCTTTGGTTCGTCAGGGGGAAAGTTGGGGGCCAACGTCCTGACTTTC. Variable domain in full (rest from reference TRBV5-1 and TRBJ2-6): KAGVTQTPRYLIKTRGQQVTLSCSPISGHRSVSWYQQTPGQGLQFLFEYFSETQRNKGNFPGRFSGRQFSNSRSEMNVSTLELGDSALYLCASRFGSSGGKLGANVLTFGAGSRLTVL.

J is TRBJ2-5 and V is TRBV30; 11 bases fit TRBD2. The CDR3 totals 15 residues. Germline V gene data show CDR1 as GTSNPN and CDR2 as SVGIG (reference sequence). Trimming cost V 1 base and J 1 base; bases outside gene matches: 2. Here the CDR3 reads CAWSGGLAAQETQYF. The CDR3 DNA reads TGTGCCTGGAGTGGGGGACTAGCGGCCCAAGAGACCCAGTACTTC.

This sequence joins TRBV19 and TRBJ1-2; D is possibly TRBD1 (6 bases). This CDR3 comprises 14 residues. The germline gives CDR1 LNHDA, CDR2 SQIVND (reference sequence). Between the trimmed V and J ends, which lost 8 bases and 4 bases, there was a span of 17 bases. CDR3 sequence: CASEQGYSFYGYTF. DNA of the CDR3: TGTGCCAGTGAACAGGGCTACTCATTCTATGGCTACACCTTC.

This sequence joins TRBV6-1 and TRBJ2-3; D gene unclear. CDR3 length: 14 residues. CDR1 is MNHNS and CDR2 is SASEGT in the germline V gene. V dropped 1 base and J dropped 0 bases, with 5 bases sitting between them. CDR3 residues: CASSEGESTDTQYF. The CDR3 nucleotides read TGTGCCAGCAGTGAAGGAGAGAGCACAGATACGCAGTATTTT.

The chain joins TRBV9 to TRBJ2-7; no reliable D call. V dropped 4 bases and J dropped 0 bases, with 11 bases sitting between them. The CDR3 length is 14 residues. Germline values: CDR1 SGDLS, CDR2 YYNGEE. The CDR3 DNA reads TGTGCCAGCAGCCGCAGGTTACACTCCTACGAGCAGTACTTC. It encodes CASSRRLHSYEQYF.